The source of this T cell receptor beta chain is a study of blood T cells in healthy people across ages. Germline V gives CDR1 DFQATT, CDR2 SNEGSKA (reference sequence). J gave up 2 bases and V 6 bases, and 8 bases lay outside the gene matches. There are 15 residues in the CDR3. Alongside a J-beta primer mix, a sample-barcoded 5' primer served in a second PCR lasting about 7 to 12 cycles. Via MiXCR, TCRdb re-called the 5' RACE reads, giving one row per CDR3 protein. Counted here are about 640,000 distinct CDR3 sequences, around three fifths occurring once; the ten biggest clones make up roughly 34%. The rearrangement links TRBV20-1 to TRBJ2-5; 11 bases line up with TRBD2. The sequencing sample was made of blood. The receptor was isolated from a man between 60 and 75 years old in good health. The CDR3 DNA sequence: TGCAGTGCCCAGGCGGCTAGCGGGGGGCAAGAGACCCAGTACTTC. Translated: CSAQAASGGQETQYF.